Included here is one T cell receptor beta chain sequence, with context. The data belong to a study of blood T cell repertoires in COVID-19. Study overall: Both acute and convalescent COVID-19 samples were obtained from the United States, Italy and Spain.

In germline, CDR1 is SGHRS, CDR2 YFSETQ. With V trimmed by 0 bases and J by 9 bases, 7 bases remained unmatched. CDR3 length equals 15 residues. In the authors' methods: Estimates of nucleated cell counts were drawn from the amplification of reference gene primers. Sequenced by immunoSEQ multiplex PCR; TCRdb stores in-frame clones only, minus some. D and trimming were read from the DNA, whereas the V and J calls and clone size are those reported in that table. The data show about 130,000 clones, 70% to 80% seen once. The clonotype comes from a man in his 60s who had recovered from COVID-19. The sequenced sample was peripheral blood. The rearrangement joins TRBV5-1 to TRBJ2-1, with TRBD2 identical over 9 bases. CDR3 protein: CASSLAPRGGGEQFF. CDR3 bases: TGCGCCAGCAGCTTGGCCCCTCGCGGGGGGGGTGAGCAGTTCTTC.